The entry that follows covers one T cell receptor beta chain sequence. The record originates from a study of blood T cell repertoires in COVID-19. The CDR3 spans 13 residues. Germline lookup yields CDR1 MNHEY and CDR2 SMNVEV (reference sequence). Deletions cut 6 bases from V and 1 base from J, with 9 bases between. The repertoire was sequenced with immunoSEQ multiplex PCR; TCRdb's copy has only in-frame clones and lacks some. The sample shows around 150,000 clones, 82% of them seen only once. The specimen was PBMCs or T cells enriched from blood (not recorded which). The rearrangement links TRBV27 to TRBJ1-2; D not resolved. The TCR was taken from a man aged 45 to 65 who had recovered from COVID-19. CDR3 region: CASRDSRNYGYTF. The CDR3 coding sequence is TGTGCCAGCAGGGACTCCCGTAACTATGGCTACACCTTC.